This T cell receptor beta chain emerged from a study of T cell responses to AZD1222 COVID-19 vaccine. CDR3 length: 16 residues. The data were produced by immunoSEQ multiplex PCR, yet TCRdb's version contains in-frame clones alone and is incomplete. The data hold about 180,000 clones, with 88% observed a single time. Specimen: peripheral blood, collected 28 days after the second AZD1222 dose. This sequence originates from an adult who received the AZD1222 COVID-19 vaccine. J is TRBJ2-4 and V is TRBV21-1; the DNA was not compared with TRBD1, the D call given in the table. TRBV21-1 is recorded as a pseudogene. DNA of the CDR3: TGTGCCAGCAGCAGGACACCTCCACTAGCCAAAAACATTCAGTACTTC. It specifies CASSRTPPLAKNIQYF.